The T cell receptor beta chain described here comes from a study of T cells after yellow fever vaccination. The study, taken as a whole, reports: Clones from primary vaccination mostly reappeared after the booster (96% CD4, approximately 88% CD8).

Concerning this clonotype itself: Antigen unknown.

Using its own MiXCR run on the 5' RACE reads, TCRdb lists one record per CDR3 protein. Among some 300,000 distinct CDR3 sequences, roughly 8.6% were seen once, and the ten largest hold under 20%. The sequencing here drew on PBMCs, taken about 49 days after the first yellow fever vaccination. This receptor was identified in a man between 18 and 35 years old who received the YFV17D yellow fever vaccine.

The CDR3 nucleotides read TGTGCCAGCAGACAGGGTTCGGGCTGGCTCCAAGAGACCCAGTACTTC. This gives the protein CASRQGSGWLQETQYF. V is TRBV27 and J is TRBJ2-5; the D gene is possibly TRBD1 (6 bases). Germline CDR1 MNHEY, CDR2 SMNVEV (reference sequence). Deletions cut 6 bases from V and 1 base from J, with 18 bases between. This CDR3 has 16 residues.